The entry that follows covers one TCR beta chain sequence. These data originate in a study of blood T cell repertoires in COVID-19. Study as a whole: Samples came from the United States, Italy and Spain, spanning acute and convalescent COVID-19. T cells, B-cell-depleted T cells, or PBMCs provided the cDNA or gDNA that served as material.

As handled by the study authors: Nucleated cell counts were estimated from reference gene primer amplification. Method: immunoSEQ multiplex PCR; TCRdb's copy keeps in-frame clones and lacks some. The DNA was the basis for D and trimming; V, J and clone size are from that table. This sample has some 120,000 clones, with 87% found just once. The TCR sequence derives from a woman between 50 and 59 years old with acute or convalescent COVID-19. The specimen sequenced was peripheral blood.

Here the CDR3 reads CASSLGLAGYNEQFF. CDR3 coding DNA: TGTGCCAGCAGCTTGGGACTAGCGGGGTACAATGAGCAGTTCTTC. The chain recombines TRBV11-2 with TRBJ2-1; 13 nucleotides agree with TRBD2. CDR1 and CDR2 (germline): SGHAT, FQNNGV. The CDR3 loop spans 15 amino acids. J gave up 4 bases and V 3 bases, and 0 bases lay outside the gene matches.